Listed below are T cell receptor beta chains from one sample, sequenced in a study of control samples from healthy donors and cancer patients. Generated by immunoSEQ multiplex PCR, the TCRdb table keeps only in-frame clones and is missing some. The repertoire holds hundreds of thousands of clones, with around 90% as singletons. The specimen sequenced was PBMCs. These TCRs come from a man aged 40-49 years with head and neck cancer. CDR3s include the opening cysteine and the closing phenylalanine or tryptophan. The D gene is left open where the match is weak. Part of the rows lack a size; the others show once, few, many or a class for expanded clones.

clone_size: -; j_call: TRBJ2-7; v_call: TRBV4-1; d_call: -; cdr3_length: 16; cdr3_nt: TGCGCCAGCCGCCCTGCCGAGCCAGGTCTTTCCTACGAGCATCACTTC; cdr3_aa: CASRPAEPGLSYEHHF
clone_size: -; j_call: TRBJ1-3; v_call: TRBV11-2; d_call: -; cdr3_length: 16; cdr3_nt: TGTGCCAGCAGCTTAGCATCCTCGGGCTCTGGAAACACCATATATTTT; cdr3_aa: CASSLASSGSGNTIYF
clone_size: -; j_call: TRBJ2-7; v_call: TRBV5-6; d_call: -; cdr3_length: 17; cdr3_nt: TGTGCCAGCAGCACTTTCCGGGGGCTCCAGGGCTCCTACGAGCAGTACTTC; cdr3_aa: CASSTFRGLQGSYEQYF
clone_size: few; j_call: TRBJ1-6; v_call: TRBV6-5; d_call: -; cdr3_length: 15; cdr3_nt: TGTGCCAGCAGTACCCGGGACAAGGCATCTTCACCCCTCCACTTT; cdr3_aa: CASSTRDKASSPLHF
clone_size: few; j_call: TRBJ1-2; v_call: TRBV12-3/TRBV12-4; d_call: -; cdr3_length: 13; cdr3_nt: TGTGCCAGCAGTTTGCAACCGCAATTGGGCTACACCTTC; cdr3_aa: CASSLQPQLGYTF
clone_size: -; j_call: TRBJ1-1; v_call: TRBV15; d_call: -; cdr3_length: 14; cdr3_nt: TGTGCCACCAGCAGAGACGGACGGGGCACTGAAGCTTTCTTT; cdr3_aa: CATSRDGRGTEAFF
clone_size: -; j_call: TRBJ1-5; v_call: TRBV14; d_call: -; cdr3_length: 13; cdr3_nt: TGTGCCAGCAGTCTACAGGGAGATCAGCCCCAGCATTTT; cdr3_aa: CASSLQGDQPQHF
clone_size: -; j_call: TRBJ1-2; v_call: TRBV5-1; d_call: -; cdr3_length: 15; cdr3_nt: TGCGCCAGCAGCGAGCGGACGGACGTATACTATGGCTACACCTTC; cdr3_aa: CASSERTDVYYGYTF
clone_size: -; j_call: TRBJ2-2; v_call: TRBV28; d_call: -; cdr3_length: 16; cdr3_nt: TGTGCCAGCTACGGACAGCCTGGTGTGGGCACCGGGGAGCTGTTTTTT; cdr3_aa: CASYGQPGVGTGELFF
clone_size: -; j_call: TRBJ2-6; v_call: TRBV7-3; d_call: -; cdr3_length: 15; cdr3_nt: TGTGCCAGCAGTCCACAGGTTTCTGGGGCCAACGTCCTGACTTTC; cdr3_aa: CASSPQVSGANVLTF
clone_size: -; j_call: TRBJ1-1; v_call: TRBV28; d_call: -; cdr3_length: 15; cdr3_nt: TGTGCCGCACCGGATGGGCAGGGTGTTTTCACTGAAGCTTTCTTT; cdr3_aa: CAAPDGQGVFTEAFF
clone_size: -; j_call: TRBJ1-2; v_call: TRBV20-1; d_call: -; cdr3_length: 13; cdr3_nt: TGCAGTGCTAGTCAACGGGCACTCCATGGCTACACCTTC; cdr3_aa: CSASQRALHGYTF
clone_size: -; j_call: TRBJ2-5; v_call: TRBV3-1/TRBV3-2; d_call: TRBD2; cdr3_length: 13; cdr3_nt: TGTGCCAGCAGTAAGCGGGGAGGCGAGACCCAGTACTTC; cdr3_aa: CASSKRGGETQYF
clone_size: -; j_call: TRBJ1-1; v_call: TRBV19; d_call: TRBD1; cdr3_length: 14; cdr3_nt: TGTGCCAGTAGTGTTACAGGGGGATGGACTGAAGCTTTCTTT; cdr3_aa: CASSVTGGWTEAFF
clone_size: -; j_call: TRBJ1-2; v_call: TRBV5-1; d_call: TRBD1; cdr3_length: 15; cdr3_nt: TGCGCCAGCAGCCCATTCATAGGGGGCTCGGATGGCTACACCTTC; cdr3_aa: CASSPFIGGSDGYTF
clone_size: -; j_call: TRBJ2-5; v_call: TRBV18; d_call: -; cdr3_length: 14; cdr3_nt: TGTGCCAGCTCACCGAAGGATATCACGGAGACCCAGTACTTC; cdr3_aa: CASSPKDITETQYF
clone_size: few; j_call: TRBJ1-6; v_call: TRBV30; d_call: -; cdr3_length: 12; cdr3_nt: TGTGCCCAGTCCCTATATAATTCACCCCTCCACTTT; cdr3_aa: CAQSLYNSPLHF
clone_size: -; j_call: TRBJ2-1; v_call: TRBV29-1; d_call: -; cdr3_length: 12; cdr3_nt: TGCAGCGCCTCTAGACAGGTCAATGAGCAGTTCTTC; cdr3_aa: CSASRQVNEQFF
clone_size: -; j_call: TRBJ1-1; v_call: TRBV7-9; d_call: -; cdr3_length: 15; cdr3_nt: TGTGCCAGCAGCTTAGGAAACAGGGTTGGTTTGGGGGCTTTCTTT; cdr3_aa: CASSLGNRVGLGAFF
clone_size: -; j_call: TRBJ1-1; v_call: TRBV11-3; d_call: TRBD1; cdr3_length: 19; cdr3_nt: TGTGCCAGCAGCTTAGAGCTAGCCCGGGACAGGGGAGAAGGCACTGAAGCTTTCTTT; cdr3_aa: CASSLELARDRGEGTEAFF
clone_size: -; j_call: TRBJ2-3; v_call: TRBV6-5; d_call: -; cdr3_length: 12; cdr3_nt: TGTGCCAGCAGCTACTCCCCTTATACGCAGTATTTT; cdr3_aa: CASSYSPYTQYF
clone_size: -; j_call: TRBJ1-2; v_call: TRBV12-3/TRBV12-4; d_call: -; cdr3_length: 11; cdr3_nt: TGTGCCAGCAGTTTAAGGGGAGGCTACACCTTC; cdr3_aa: CASSLRGGYTF
clone_size: -; j_call: TRBJ1-5; v_call: TRBV12-3/TRBV12-4; d_call: -; cdr3_length: 12; cdr3_nt: TGTGCCAGCAGCCCAGATAGGGGGCCCCAGCATTTT; cdr3_aa: CASSPDRGPQHF
clone_size: -; j_call: TRBJ1-3; v_call: TRBV30; d_call: -; cdr3_length: 15; cdr3_nt: TGTGCCTGGAGTCACGAGTTACCCTCTGGAAACACCATATATTTT; cdr3_aa: CAWSHELPSGNTIYF
clone_size: -; j_call: TRBJ1-6; v_call: TRBV20-1; d_call: TRBD1; cdr3_length: 15; cdr3_nt: TGCAGTGCTAGTTCCCTCGGGACAGAGGGTTCACCCCTCCACTTT; cdr3_aa: CSASSLGTEGSPLHF
clone_size: -; j_call: TRBJ1-4; v_call: TRBV11-2; d_call: -; cdr3_length: 17; cdr3_nt: TGTGCCAGCAGTCCACGGAGGGCGGGACAACGGGCGGAAAAACTGTTTTTT; cdr3_aa: CASSPRRAGQRAEKLFF
clone_size: -; j_call: TRBJ2-3; v_call: TRBV9; d_call: TRBD2; cdr3_length: 16; cdr3_nt: TGTGCCAGCAGCGCCCAGCGGGGGGGCCGCTCAGATACGCAGTATTTT; cdr3_aa: CASSAQRGGRSDTQYF
clone_size: -; j_call: TRBJ2-7; v_call: TRBV6-2/TRBV6-3; d_call: TRBD2; cdr3_length: 16; cdr3_nt: TGTGCCAGCAGTTACGGCCTAGCGGGGGCCTCCTACGAGCAGTACTTC; cdr3_aa: CASSYGLAGASYEQYF
clone_size: -; j_call: TRBJ1-5; v_call: TRBV5-1; d_call: TRBD1; cdr3_length: 14; cdr3_nt: TGCGCCAGCAGCATCGGGACAGGGAGTCAGCCCCAGCATTTT; cdr3_aa: CASSIGTGSQPQHF
clone_size: -; j_call: TRBJ2-3; v_call: TRBV5-1; d_call: -; cdr3_length: 16; cdr3_nt: TGCGCCAGCAGCTTGGTAGGCGACCCTAGCACAGATACGCAGTATTTT; cdr3_aa: CASSLVGDPSTDTQYF
clone_size: -; j_call: TRBJ1-5; v_call: TRBV2; d_call: -; cdr3_length: 16; cdr3_nt: TGTGCCAGCAGTGATTGGGGAGGGGGGGCAAGTCAGCCCCAGCATTTT; cdr3_aa: CASSDWGGGASQPQHF
clone_size: few; j_call: TRBJ2-3; v_call: TRBV27; d_call: -; cdr3_length: 17; cdr3_nt: TGTGCCAGCAGTCCGCCTCCACTGCGGTCTAGCACAGATACGCAGTATTTT; cdr3_aa: CASSPPPLRSSTDTQYF
clone_size: -; j_call: TRBJ1-2; v_call: TRBV27; d_call: TRBD1; cdr3_length: 15; cdr3_nt: TGTGCCAGCAGTTCAGGGGGGCAAGCTAACTATGGCTACACCTTC; cdr3_aa: CASSSGGQANYGYTF
clone_size: -; j_call: TRBJ2-3; v_call: TRBV5-1; d_call: TRBD1; cdr3_length: 16; cdr3_nt: TGCGCCAGCAGCTTGGTCGGGACAGGGAGGCAAGATACGCAGTATTTT; cdr3_aa: CASSLVGTGRQDTQYF
clone_size: -; j_call: TRBJ1-2; v_call: TRBV24-1; d_call: -; cdr3_length: 12; cdr3_nt: TGTGCCACCCAGGGAGCGAACTATGGCTACACCTTC; cdr3_aa: CATQGANYGYTF
clone_size: -; j_call: TRBJ2-5; v_call: TRBV5-6; d_call: -; cdr3_length: 13; cdr3_nt: TGTGCCAGCAGCTTGCTCAGTGGGGAGACCCAGTACTTC; cdr3_aa: CASSLLSGETQYF
clone_size: -; j_call: TRBJ2-5; v_call: TRBV12-3/TRBV12-4; d_call: -; cdr3_length: 13; cdr3_nt: TGTGCCAGCACCATCGGGGGGCCTGGGACCCAGTACTTC; cdr3_aa: CASTIGGPGTQYF
clone_size: -; j_call: TRBJ2-2; v_call: TRBV11-2; d_call: TRBD1; cdr3_length: 16; cdr3_nt: TGTGCCAGCAGCTTAGATTTACAGGGGCCCGGTAGGGAGCTGTTTTTT; cdr3_aa: CASSLDLQGPGRELFF
clone_size: -; j_call: TRBJ2-1; v_call: TRBV28; d_call: TRBD2; cdr3_length: 16; cdr3_nt: TGTGCCAGCTTGTCGGGAGGATCGAGCTCCTACAATGAGCAGTTCTTC; cdr3_aa: CASLSGGSSSYNEQFF
clone_size: -; j_call: TRBJ2-1; v_call: TRBV11-3; d_call: -; cdr3_length: 14; cdr3_nt: TGTGCCAGCAGCTTAGTGGGACTCCACAATGAGCAGTTCTTC; cdr3_aa: CASSLVGLHNEQFF
clone_size: -; j_call: TRBJ1-1; v_call: TRBV6-5; d_call: -; cdr3_length: 15; cdr3_nt: TGTGCCAGCAGTTACTCGATCCGGGTGCACACTGAAGCTTTCTTT; cdr3_aa: CASSYSIRVHTEAFF
clone_size: -; j_call: TRBJ2-1; v_call: TRBV11-3; d_call: TRBD1; cdr3_length: 15; cdr3_nt: TGTGCCAGCAGCTCGGGACAGGGGGACAACAATGAGCAGTTCTTC; cdr3_aa: CASSSGQGDNNEQFF
clone_size: few; j_call: TRBJ2-1; v_call: TRBV19; d_call: -; cdr3_length: 15; cdr3_nt: TGTGCCAGTAGTTCCCCTAGATCCACAAGGGATGAGCAGTTCTTC; cdr3_aa: CASSSPRSTRDEQFF
clone_size: -; j_call: TRBJ2-5; v_call: TRBV29-1; d_call: -; cdr3_length: 10; cdr3_nt: TGCAGCGTTGGAGGAGAGACCCAGTACTTC; cdr3_aa: CSVGGETQYF
clone_size: -; j_call: TRBJ2-7; v_call: TRBV28; d_call: -; cdr3_length: 14; cdr3_nt: TGTGCCAGCAGACTCAGGCGACGGGACTACGAGCAGTACTTC; cdr3_aa: CASRLRRRDYEQYF
clone_size: -; j_call: TRBJ2-4; v_call: TRBV6-5; d_call: -; cdr3_length: 11; cdr3_nt: TGTGCCAGCTGGCAGGGAGACATTCAGTACTTC; cdr3_aa: CASWQGDIQYF
clone_size: -; j_call: TRBJ2-1; v_call: TRBV9; d_call: -; cdr3_length: 16; cdr3_nt: TGTGCCAGCAGCTCGTCCCAGGAGGGTCCCTACAATGAGCAGTTCTTC; cdr3_aa: CASSSSQEGPYNEQFF
clone_size: -; j_call: TRBJ1-2; v_call: TRBV5-1; d_call: TRBD1; cdr3_length: 15; cdr3_nt: TGCGCCAGCAGCTTCGATGGGGACAGGACTTATGGCTACACCTTC; cdr3_aa: CASSFDGDRTYGYTF
clone_size: -; j_call: TRBJ2-2; v_call: TRBV28; d_call: TRBD2; cdr3_length: 15; cdr3_nt: TGTGCCGTTCTCGGCGGGGGGGCATCACCCGGGGAGCTGTTTTTT; cdr3_aa: CAVLGGGASPGELFF
clone_size: -; j_call: TRBJ2-7; v_call: TRBV6-5; d_call: -; cdr3_length: 12; cdr3_nt: TGTGCCAGCAGCCCACCCGGCTACGAGCAGTACTTC; cdr3_aa: CASSPPGYEQYF